This T cell receptor (beta chain) is from a study of OX40 agonist ivuxolimab in advanced cancers. Study findings and constraints: More expanded clones were seen, on average, in CD8+ T cells than in CD4+.

Between the trimmed V and J ends, which lost 2 bases and 8 bases, there was a span of 14 bases. The CDR3 consists of 14 residues. Germline loops: CDR1 SGHRS, CDR2 YFSETQ. The method was immunoSEQ multiplex PCR; TCRdb's version includes in-frame clones alone and lacks a portion of them. The repertoire holds about 70,000 clones, with 85% to 90% as singletons. Note on this clone: No antigen is known for it.

V gene TRBV5-1 combines with J gene TRBJ2-1; D gene unclear. The sample here was CD4+ or CD8+ T cells sorted from blood, taken in a trial of the OX40 agonist ivuxolimab. The origin of this receptor is an adult with an advanced solid tumor such as melanoma, head and neck, liver or kidney cancer. The DNA of the CDR3 is TGCGCCAGCAGCTTTGTGCTCACTACGCATGAGCAGTTCTTC. Translation: CASSFVLTTHEQFF. Drawing the rest from reference TRBV5-1 and TRBJ2-1, the complete variable domain is KAGVTQTPRYLIKTRGQQVTLSCSPISGHRSVSWYQQTPGQGLQFLFEYFSETQRNKGNFPGRFSGRQFSNSRSEMNVSTLELGDSALYLCASSFVLTTHEQFFGPGTRLTVL.